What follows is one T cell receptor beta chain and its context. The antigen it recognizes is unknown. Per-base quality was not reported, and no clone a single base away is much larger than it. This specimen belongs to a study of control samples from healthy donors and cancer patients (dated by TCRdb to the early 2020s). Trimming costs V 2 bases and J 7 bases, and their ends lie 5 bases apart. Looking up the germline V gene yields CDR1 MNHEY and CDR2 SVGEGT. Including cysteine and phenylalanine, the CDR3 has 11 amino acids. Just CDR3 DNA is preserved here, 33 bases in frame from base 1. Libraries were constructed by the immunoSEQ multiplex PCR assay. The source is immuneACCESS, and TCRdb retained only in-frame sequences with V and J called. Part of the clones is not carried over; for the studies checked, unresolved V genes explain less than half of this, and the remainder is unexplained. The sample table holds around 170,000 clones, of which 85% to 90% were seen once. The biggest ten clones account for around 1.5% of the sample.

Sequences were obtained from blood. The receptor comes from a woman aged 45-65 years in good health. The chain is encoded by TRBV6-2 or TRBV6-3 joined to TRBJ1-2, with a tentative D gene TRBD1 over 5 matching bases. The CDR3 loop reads CASSYRGGYTF. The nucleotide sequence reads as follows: TGTGCCAGCAGTTACAGGGGTGGCTACACCTTC.